The clone carrying this TCR beta chain showed up many times. The antigen is undetermined. This entry is derived from a study of CD8 T cells in ankylosing spondylitis. Quantitative barcoded 5'-RACE was used to prepare TCR beta libraries. TCRdb independently ran MiXCR on the 5' RACE reads; one entry per CDR3 protein. The sample includes 300,000 to 400,000 distinct CDR3 sequences, roughly 11% of them seen just once. The germline V gene has CDR1 SGHRS and CDR2 YFSETQ. V was clipped by 0 bases and J by 6 bases, with 9 bases between them. The CDR3 contains 13 residues. Regarding the study as a whole: Both synovial fluid and blood in reactive arthritis had previously been reported to carry some motif variants. For ankylosing spondylitis blood, a TCR beta motif of fewer than 10 highly homologous variants appeared characteristic.

Sequencing was carried out using blood, either unsorted or a sorted T cell fraction (not recorded which). The gene calls are TRBV5-1 and TRBJ1-1, with D unresolved. The sequence came from a female donor with ankylosing spondylitis or in good health (not recorded which). DNA for the CDR3: TGCGCCAGCAGCTTGGAAGCAATCTCTGAAGCTTTCTTT. It encodes CASSLEAISEAFF.